The present T cell receptor beta chain was sequenced within a study of CD8+ T cells in alopecia areata. At the level of the study: Treatment comprised oral tofacitinib, 5 to 10 mg twice daily, in treated patients.

The CDR3 has 15 residues. The V gene's germline CDR1 is MNHEY and CDR2 SVGAGI. Trimming took 2 bases from V and 7 from J, leaving 17 bases between them. In its sample, this clone was seen once. cDNA reverse transcribed from extracted RNA served as the sequencing template. The method was immunoSEQ multiplex PCR; TCRdb's version includes in-frame clones alone and lacks a portion of them. The sample shows more than 110,000 clones, roughly 61% of them seen only once. Punch biopsies of lesional scalp, plus peripheral blood, were taken from alopecia areata patients. This TCR derives from a human donor with alopecia areata. This material consisted of CD4+ T cells sorted from blood, taken at week 0. The chain carries TRBV6-5 and TRBJ1-2; D ambiguous. Here the CDR3 DNA reads TGTGCCAGCAGTTACAGGGAGGTTACCACCAGTGGCTACACCTTC. It yields the protein CASSYREVTTSGYTF.